These 9 T cell receptor beta chains came from one sample sequenced in a study of blood T cell repertoires in COVID-19. Some clones are missing from TCRdb's copy, which holds only in-frame ones; the method was immunoSEQ multiplex PCR. The sample contains roughly 250,000 clones, roughly 84% of which appear only once. The specimen was peripheral blood. The receptors were sampled from a human donor in a cohort sampled during active COVID-19.

This chain connects TRBV6-5 to TRBJ2-7, with 7 nucleotides matching TRBD2. This CDR3 comprises 14 residues. Germline CDR1 MNHEY, CDR2 SVGAGI. V shed 8 bases and J 9 bases; nucleotides not matched to a gene: 16. The DNA of the CDR3 is TGTGCCAGCGTTGTTTCGCGGGAGCGCCAGGCGCAGTACTTC. Translated: CASVVSRERQAQYF.

This chain connects TRBV12-5 to TRBJ2-7, with 11 bases aligning to TRBD2. The CDR3 covers 17 residues. Germline CDR1 reads LGHNT; CDR2 reads FRNRAP. The V and J ends lost 5 bases and 0 bases, in that order; junction bases with no gene match: 9. The chain's CDR3 is CASGRTTSGGSSYEQYF. The CDR3 nucleotides are TGTGCTAGTGGTCGAACCACTAGCGGGGGAAGCTCCTACGAGCAGTACTTC.

The V and J genes are TRBV14 and TRBJ2-5; a possible D gene is TRBD1 (6 bases). The V gene's germline CDR1 is SGHDN and CDR2 FVKESK. CDR3 length: 15 residues. Trimming shortened V by 1 base and J by 5 bases, and 14 bases separated the two germline ends. As DNA, the CDR3 is TGTGCCAGCAGCCAAGCCCAGGGGAGAGGGGAGACCCAGTACTTC. It translates to CASSQAQGRGETQYF.

The chain links TRBV5-1 to TRBJ2-6, with 7 bases lining up with TRBD2. Trimming took 4 bases from V and 0 from J; bases not matched to a gene: 10. In germline, CDR1 is SGHRS, CDR2 YFSETQ. The CDR3 extends over 18 amino acids. The CDR3 region has the DNA TGCGCCAGCAGCCCCGTGGGGGGGATGGCCTCTGGGGCCAACGTCCTGACTTTC. Its translation is CASSPVGGMASGANVLTF.

V usage is TRBV19 and J usage is TRBJ2-7, with TRBD2 identical over 8 bases. CDR3 length: 18 residues. The junction had 17 bases not matched to a gene; V was cut back by 4 bases and J by 3 bases. Germline lookup yields CDR1 LNHDA and CDR2 SQIVND (reference sequence). This CDR3 reads CASSRDLPSGPESYEQYF. In DNA, the CDR3 is TGTGCCAGTAGTAGAGACCTCCCTAGCGGGCCCGAAAGCTACGAGCAGTACTTC.

This sequence joins TRBV25-1 and TRBJ2-1; TRBD2 matches at 7 bases. The CDR3 covers 17 residues. Germline V gives CDR1 MGHDK, CDR2 SYGVNS. The trim removed 6 bases at V and 6 bases at J, leaving 17 bases unmatched. In nucleotides, the CDR3 is TGTGCCAGCAGGGCCGTGGGGCGGGACTACTCGGGCAATGAGCAGTTCTTC. Translation: CASRAVGRDYSGNEQFF.

J is TRBJ2-7 and V is TRBV7-8, with D perhaps matching TRBD1 (6 bases). Germline V lookup: CDR1 SGHVS, CDR2 FQNEAQ. The CDR3 is 13 amino acids. Between the trimmed V and J ends, which lost 5 bases and 6 bases, there was a span of 14 bases. CDR3 residues: CASSPRTDGEQYF. The CDR3 coding sequence is TGTGCCAGCAGCCCGAGGACAGACGGCGAGCAGTACTTC.

The chain employs TRBV6-5 and TRBJ1-6; 7 positions match TRBD1. CDR1 MNHEY and CDR2 SVGAGI come from the germline V gene. The CDR3 consists of 16 residues. With V trimmed by 0 bases and J by 7 bases, 6 bases remained unmatched. The CDR3 loop reads CASSYSFRGQNSPLHF. The CDR3 DNA sequence: TGTGCCAGCAGTTACTCCTTCAGGGGACAGAATTCACCCCTCCACTTT.

V and J are TRBV19 and TRBJ2-4, with D possibly TRBD2 on 6 matching bases. Between the trimmed V and J ends, which lost 4 bases and 4 bases, there was a span of 20 bases. The CDR3 runs to 17 residues. Germline V gene lookup returns CDR1 LNHDA and CDR2 SQIVND (reference sequence). The CDR3 region is CASSTWYKAGGKNIQYF. As DNA, the CDR3 is TGTGCCAGTAGTACTTGGTATAAAGCGGGCGGGAAAAACATTCAGTACTTC. Supplemented by reference TRBV19 and TRBJ2-4, the full variable domain reads DGGITQSPKYLFRKEGQNVTLSCEQNLNHDAMYWYRQDPGQGLRLIYYSQIVNDFQKGDIAEGYSVSREKKESFPLTVTSAQKNPTAFYLCASSTWYKAGGKNIQYFGAGTRLSVL.